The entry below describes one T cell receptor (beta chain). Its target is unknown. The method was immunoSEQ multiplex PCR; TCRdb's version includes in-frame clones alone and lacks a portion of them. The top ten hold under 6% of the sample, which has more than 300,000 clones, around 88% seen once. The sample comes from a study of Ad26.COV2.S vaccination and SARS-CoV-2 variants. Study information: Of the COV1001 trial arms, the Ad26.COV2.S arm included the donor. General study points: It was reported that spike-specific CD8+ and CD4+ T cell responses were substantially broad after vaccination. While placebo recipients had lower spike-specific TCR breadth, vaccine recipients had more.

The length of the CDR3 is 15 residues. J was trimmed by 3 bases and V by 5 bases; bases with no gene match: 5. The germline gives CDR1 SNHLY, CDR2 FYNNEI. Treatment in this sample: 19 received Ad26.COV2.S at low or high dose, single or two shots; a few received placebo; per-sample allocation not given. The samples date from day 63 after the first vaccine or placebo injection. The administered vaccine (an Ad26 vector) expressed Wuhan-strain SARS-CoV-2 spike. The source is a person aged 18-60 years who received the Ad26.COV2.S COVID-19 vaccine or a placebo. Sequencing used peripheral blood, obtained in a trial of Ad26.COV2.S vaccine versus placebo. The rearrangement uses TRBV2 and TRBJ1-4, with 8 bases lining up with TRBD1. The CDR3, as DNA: TGTGCCAGCAGTCCCCGGACAGGGTCTAATGAAAAACTGTTTTTT. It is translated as CASSPRTGSNEKLFF.